This TCR beta chain was sequenced for a study of T cells in Graves' hyperthyroidism and ophthalmopathy. Of note for this clonotype: The antigen remains unidentified.

The CDR3 extends over 13 amino acids. The J segment lost 8 bases and the V segment lost 5 bases, leaving 5 bases of the junction unmatched. Germline V gives CDR1 SGHTA, CDR2 FQGTGA. Findings and caveats of the study: Most clonotypes expanded in the thyroid (above 0.001) were also present in blood.

Amplified TCR beta CDR3 regions derived from RNA transcripts. Researchers ran a first-round RT-PCR on the TCR CDR3 using the HTBI primer set. TCRdb reprocessed the multiplex PCR reads with MiXCR, giving one entry per CDR3 protein. The sample includes more than 500,000 distinct CDR3 sequences, 46% seen only once; the top ten take about 43%. This chain joins TRBV7-3 and TRBJ1-4; 7 bases map to TRBD1. Material: peripheral blood or thyroid tissue (not recorded which). The clonotype comes from an adult woman with Graves' disease, either hyperthyroidism or ophthalmopathy (not recorded which). The CDR3 DNA sequence: TGTGCCAGCAGCCCCCAGGGGGAAGAAAAACTGTTTTTT. It codes for CASSPQGEEKLFF.